One and the same sample provided the 30 T cell receptor beta chains below, sequenced in a study of human T cells and chemical hapten exposure. The time point was: patch test 1, 2 weeks after DPC sensitization. Treatment meaning: therapeutic diphenylcyclopropenone sensitization with weekly scalp DPC. TCRdb used MiXCR to reprocess the RACE reads, holding one entry per CDR3 protein. The sample contains 300,000 to 450,000 distinct CDR3 sequences, roughly 4.8% of which appear only once. The sample consisted of whole blood, taken in connection with sensitization to the hapten diphenylcyclopropenone (DPC). Source of these receptors: a woman aged 50 to 60 with alopecia areata. Some clones in this sample may be carry-over from other donors' samples.

This clonotype was seen many times. This sequence joins TRBV7-2 and TRBJ2-2, with D perhaps matching TRBD1 or TRBD2 (5 bases each). CDR1 and CDR2 (germline): SGHTA, FQGNSA. Trimming pared 6 bases from V and 8 bases from J, leaving 10 bases between. The CDR3 consists of 12 residues. The CDR3 is CASSSGAGELFF. The CDR3 nucleotides read TGTGCCAGCAGTTCCGGGGCAGGGGAGCTGTTTTTT.

The chain couples TRBV7-9 to TRBJ2-3; D gene ambiguous. CDR3 length equals 18 residues. The germline V and J ends were trimmed by 4 bases and 2 bases, with 22 bases remaining between them. The germline gives CDR1 SEHNR, CDR2 FQNEAQ (reference sequence). The CDR3 DNA reads as TGTGCCAGCAGCTCCTTAAGAGGACGGCTGACAACCACAGATACGCAGTATTTT. Translated: CASSSLRGRLTTTDTQYF.

This chain connects TRBV5-1 to TRBJ2-3; TRBD2 matches at 9 bases. With V trimmed by 1 base and J by 4 bases, 7 bases remained unmatched. Per the germline V gene, CDR1 is SGHRS and CDR2 is YFSETQ. The CDR3 totals 16 residues. The CDR3: CASSLSGGRDADTQYF. CDR3 in DNA: TGCGCCAGCAGCTTGTCTGGCGGGAGGGACGCAGATACGCAGTATTTT.

This clonotype was found many times. The chain is built from TRBV6-2 or TRBV6-3 and TRBJ2-3, with D perhaps matching TRBD1 or TRBD2 (5 bases each). Germline V gene data show CDR1 as MNHEY and CDR2 as SVGEGT. Trimming took 4 bases from V and 3 from J, leaving 11 bases between them. This CDR3 spans 14 amino acids. CDR3 region: CASSFMRGTDTQYF. DNA of the CDR3: TGTGCCAGCAGTTTCATGAGGGGAACAGATACGCAGTATTTT.

The V and J genes are TRBV10-3 and TRBJ1-1, with unresolved D. This CDR3 contains 14 residues. The V and J ends lost 3 bases and 0 bases respectively, with 8 bases between them. Germline loops: CDR1 ENHRY, CDR2 SYGVKD. The CDR3 DNA reads as TGTGCCATCAGTGAACCGCTTATGAACACTGAAGCTTTCTTT. Amino acid sequence: CAISEPLMNTEAFF.

Many counts were recorded for this clonotype. The chain recombines TRBV7-2 with TRBJ1-3; 9 bases fit TRBD1. V lost 5 bases, J lost 0 bases, and 8 bases stayed unmatched. The CDR3 has 17 amino acids. Germline V CDR1 and CDR2: SGHTA, FQGNSA. Written as DNA, the CDR3 is TGTGCCAGCAGCCCTGGGACAGGGCAAAGCTCTGGAAACACCATATATTTT. It is translated as CASSPGTGQSSGNTIYF.

The chain combines TRBV7-2 with TRBJ2-5; 10 bases agree with TRBD1. CDR1 is SGHTA and CDR2 is FQGNSA in the germline V gene. The CDR3 runs 15 residues. Losses at the gene ends were 5 bases for V and 1 base for J; bases not matched to a gene: 4. CDR3 in DNA: TGTGCCAGCAGCAGCGGGACAGGGGTCCAAGAGACCCAGTACTTC. Its translation: CASSSGTGVQETQYF. The whole variable domain, remainder taken from reference TRBV7-2 and TRBJ2-5, is GAGVSQSPSNKVTEKGKDVELRCDPISGHTALYWYRQSLGQGLEFLIYFQGNSAPDKSGLPSDRFSAERTGGSVSTLTIQRTQQEDSAVYLCASSSGTGVQETQYFGPGTRLLVL.

This clonotype was observed at least ten times. The chain links TRBV7-9 to TRBJ1-6; no reliable D call. V shed 1 base and J shed 7 bases, with 8 bases lying between them. The CDR3 runs 14 residues. Germline V gene lookup returns CDR1 SEHNR and CDR2 FQNEAQ (reference sequence). The CDR3 DNA follows: TGTGCCAGCAGCTTAGGGACGGAAAATTCACCCCTCCACTTT. Its protein product is CASSLGTENSPLHF.

This clonotype was recorded at least ten times. The V and J genes are TRBV24-1 and TRBJ1-1, with D hard to call. V was clipped by 4 bases and J by 5 bases, with 10 bases between them. This CDR3 is built from 13 residues. The germline V gene has CDR1 KGHDR and CDR2 SFDVKD. CDR3 bases: TGTGCCACCAGTGAGGGCGTGGGGACTGAAGCTTTCTTT. Encoded protein: CATSEGVGTEAFF.

Ten or more counts support this clonotype. The V and J genes are TRBV7-2 and TRBJ2-5; no clear D. Trimming cost V 5 bases and J 5 bases, with 18 bases left between them. The CDR3 spans 15 residues. Germline V gives CDR1 SGHTA, CDR2 FQGNSA. CDR3 DNA sequence: TGTGCCAGCAGCAAAGGTCCAGCTGCCCTCGAGACCCAGTACTTC. Translated, it gives CASSKGPAALETQYF.

This clonotype was recorded a few times. The chain is built from TRBV20-1 and TRBJ2-7; 8 bases fit TRBD1. The germline V gene has CDR1 DFQATT and CDR2 SNEGSKA (reference sequence). The CDR3 loop spans 12 amino acids. V dropped 5 bases and J dropped 6; count of bases not matched to a gene: 6. The CDR3 sequence is CSAREQGAEQYF. In nucleotides, the CDR3 is TGCAGTGCTCGTGAGCAGGGGGCCGAGCAGTACTTC.

CDR3 in DNA: TGTGCCAGCAGTTACCGATATGGGGCTCAGCCCCAGCATTTT. Residues: CASSYRYGAQPQHF. The V gene is TRBV6-5, the J gene TRBJ1-5; a weak D match, TRBD1 (5 bases). V lost 2 bases to trimming and J lost 6 bases, with 11 bases between them. From germline, CDR1 is MNHEY and CDR2 SVGAGI. The CDR3 length is 14 residues.

There are many counts of this clonotype. This chain joins TRBV5-1 and TRBJ2-7; D is perhaps TRBD1 or TRBD2 (5 bases each). The CDR3 loop spans 12 amino acids. Between the trimmed V and J ends, which lost 5 bases and 7 bases, there was a span of 13 bases. Germline V gives CDR1 SGHRS, CDR2 YFSETQ. The CDR3 DNA follows: TGCGCCAGCAGAGGTTTGGGGGTAGAGCAGTACTTC. Amino acids: CASRGLGVEQYF. Variable domain in full (rest from reference TRBV5-1 and TRBJ2-7): KAGVTQTPRYLIKTRGQQVTLSCSPISGHRSVSWYQQTPGQGLQFLFEYFSETQRNKGNFPGRFSGRQFSNSRSEMNVSTLELGDSALYLCASRGLGVEQYFGPGTRLTVT.

This clonotype was picked up many times. The rearrangement uses TRBV12-3 or TRBV12-4 and TRBJ1-5; the match to TRBD1 covers 8 bases. CDR3 length: 14 amino acids. Trimming at V came to 7 bases and at J to 0 bases, leaving 2 bases not matched to a gene. The CDR3 DNA is TGTGCCAGCACCCAGGGGGCTAGCAATCAGCCCCAGCATTTT. This translates into CASTQGASNQPQHF.

This clonotype was counted at least ten times. The chain employs TRBV27 and TRBJ1-1; 8 bases are a match to TRBD1. Trimming cost V 5 bases and J 2 bases; bases outside gene matches: 4. Germline V gene sequence: CDR1 MNHEY, CDR2 SMNVEV (reference sequence). This CDR3 comprises 14 residues. CDR3 DNA sequence: TGTGCCAGCAGTAACGACAGGGGCAACACTGAAGCTTTCTTT. This sequence encodes CASSNDRGNTEAFF.

The chain combines TRBV2 with TRBJ2-5; D may be TRBD2 (7 bases). CDR1 is SNHLY, CDR2 FYNNEI, per germline. The CDR3 has 16 residues. V lost 4 bases, J lost 4 bases, and 19 bases lay in between. CDR3 DNA sequence: TGTGCCAGCAGTGTTTCGCGGGACGGGGGGCCAGAGACCCAGTACTTC. Its protein is CASSVSRDGGPETQYF.

The chain couples TRBV4-2 to TRBJ1-5; D remains ambiguous. The CDR3 sequence is 16 residues long. Germline V gene lookup returns CDR1 LGHNA and CDR2 YNFKEQ. V was cut by 1 base and J by 0 bases, with 10 bases left in between. The CDR3 region is CASSQAPSDSNQPQHF. The CDR3 DNA reads TGTGCCAGCAGCCAAGCCCCGTCGGATAGCAATCAGCCCCAGCATTTT.

This clonotype was counted many times. This sequence joins TRBV29-1 and TRBJ2-3, with 14 bases lining up with TRBD2. CDR3 length: 14 residues. Germline V lookup: CDR1 SQVTM, CDR2 ANQGSEA. V lost 3 bases and J lost 5; bases outside the gene matches: 1. The CDR3 coding sequence is TGCAGCGTTGAGACTAGCGGGAGGGTAGATACGCAGTATTTT. It is translated as CSVETSGRVDTQYF.

This clonotype was counted at least ten times. This rearrangement joins TRBV25-1 to TRBJ1-1; 8 bases agree with TRBD1. Trimming cost V 5 bases and J 6 bases; bases outside gene matches: 14. Germline CDR1 MGHDK, CDR2 SYGVNS. The CDR3 is 16 residues long. CDR3 in DNA: TGTGCCAGCAGTCGAGCATTCGGACAGGGAAGGGCTGAAGCTTTCTTT. Its translation: CASSRAFGQGRAEAFF.

J is TRBJ2-3 and V is TRBV3-1; 7 nucleotides agree with TRBD2. The V gene end was trimmed by 5 bases and the J gene end by 5 bases; junction bases not matched to a gene: 7. There are 14 residues in the CDR3. Germline loops: CDR1 LGHDT, CDR2 YNNKEL (reference sequence). The CDR3, as DNA: TGTGCCAGCAGCGCCCGACTAGCAGTAGATACGCAGTATTTT. It is translated as CASSARLAVDTQYF.

This clonotype was detected ten times or more. The chain has TRBV5-8 and TRBJ1-1, with no clear D. Germline V gene sequence: CDR1 SGHTS, CDR2 YDEGEE. V was shortened by 2 bases and J by 5 bases, with 22 bases between the two germline ends. This CDR3 contains 17 residues. The CDR3: CASSFIFEDGFRTEAFF. In DNA form, the CDR3 reads TGTGCCAGCAGCTTTATTTTCGAGGACGGCTTTCGAACTGAAGCTTTCTTT.

This clonotype has ten or more counts. V usage is TRBV6-5 and J usage is TRBJ2-5, with 10 nucleotides matching TRBD1. J was trimmed by 4 bases and V by 5 bases; bases with no gene match: 10. The CDR3 consists of 16 residues. Germline CDR1 is MNHEY and CDR2 is SVGAGI. The CDR3 sequence: CASSQTPGTGAETQYF. CDR3 DNA sequence: TGTGCCAGCAGTCAGACCCCCGGGACAGGGGCAGAGACCCAGTACTTC.

This sequence joins TRBV9 and TRBJ1-6; possibly TRBD1 for D (5 bases). Germline V lookup: CDR1 SGDLS, CDR2 YYNGEE. V shed 5 bases and J shed 0 bases, with 12 bases lying between them. CDR3 length: 16 amino acids. The CDR3 region is CASSRPGSSYNSPLHF. The CDR3 coding sequence is TGTGCCAGCAGTCGCCCAGGGAGCTCCTATAATTCACCCCTCCACTTT.

This clonotype has ten or more counts. The chain joins TRBV19 to TRBJ1-6, with 8 nucleotides matching TRBD1. CDR1 and CDR2 from the germline V gene are LNHDA and SQIVND (reference sequence). This CDR3 is built from 13 residues. With V trimmed by 8 bases and J by 8 bases, 5 bases remained unmatched. The CDR3 DNA sequence: TGTGCCAGTGGCCCGGACAGGGATTCACCCCTCCACTTT. Its translation: CASGPDRDSPLHF. Full variable domain (rest looked up from reference TRBV19 and TRBJ1-6): DGGITQSPKYLFRKEGQNVTLSCEQNLNHDAMYWYRQDPGQGLRLIYYSQIVNDFQKGDIAEGYSVSREKKESFPLTVTSAQKNPTAFYLCASGPDRDSPLHFGNGTRLTVT.

Remarks on this clonotype: A much larger clone is a single base away; this may be a read error. The chain couples TRBV29-1 to TRBJ2-5, with D maybe TRBD1 (6 bases). CDR1 is SQVTM, CDR2 ANQGSEA, per germline. This CDR3 has 15 amino acids. V lost 5 bases and J 5 bases, leaving 21 bases between the germline ends. Here the CDR3 DNA reads TGCAGCGTTCAAAGGAGCAGGGGCGAGTATGAGACCCAGTACTTC. Amino acids: CSVQRSRGEYETQYF.

V usage is TRBV27 and J usage is TRBJ2-1, with a tentative D call TRBD2 (6 bases). The CDR3 is made up of 15 amino acids. Trimming pared 2 bases from V and 8 bases from J, leaving 16 bases between. Germline V gene lookup returns CDR1 MNHEY and CDR2 SMNVEV (reference sequence). CDR3 nucleotides: TGTGCCAGCAGTTTAAAGGGACTCGTCCGGGATGAGCAGTTCTTC. As protein: CASSLKGLVRDEQFF.

The sample holds a few counts of this clonotype. The junction does not match germline at one end; this may be a read error. J is TRBJ2-3 and V is TRBV30; 9 bases are a match to TRBD2. The CDR3 is 12 amino acids. The germline CDR1 and CDR2 sequences are GTSNPN and SVGIG (reference sequence). Here the CDR3 DNA reads TGTGCCTGGAGTGTCTCGGCTAGCGGGAACCATTTT. This codes for CAWSVSASGNHF.

Many counts were recorded for this clonotype. The chain uses TRBV29-1 and TRBJ1-5, with D unresolved. This CDR3 contains 15 residues. Trimming took off 6 bases at V and 0 bases at J, with 15 bases between the two ends. CDR1 SQVTM and CDR2 ANQGSEA come from the germline V gene. The CDR3 bases are TGCAGCGTCGAAAGACGGCCATATAGCAATCAGCCCCAGCATTTT. Translating it yields CSVERRPYSNQPQHF.

Ten or more counts support this clonotype. The genes are TRBV29-1 and TRBJ2-1, with D unresolved. Trimming left V 7 bases short and J 5 bases short, with 6 bases between. Per the germline V gene, CDR1 is SQVTM and CDR2 is ANQGSEA. The CDR3 spans 10 residues. CDR3: CSADNNEQFF. In nucleotides, the CDR3 is TGCAGCGCCGACAACAATGAGCAGTTCTTC.

This clonotype showed up just a few times. The chain links TRBV7-8 to TRBJ2-3, with D possibly being TRBD1 (6 bases). V was trimmed by 1 base and J by 8 bases, leaving 10 bases between them. CDR1 is SGHVS, CDR2 FQNEAQ, per germline. The CDR3 runs 13 residues. CDR3: CASSLDRGGTQYF. In nucleotides, the CDR3 is TGTGCCAGCAGCTTAGATCGAGGGGGTACGCAGTATTTT. The full variable domain, with the rest looked up from reference TRBV7-8 and TRBJ2-3, is GAGVSQSPRYKVAKRGQDVALRCDPISGHVSLFWYQQALGQGPEFLTYFQNEAQLDKSGLPSDRFFAERPEGSVSTLKIQRTQQEDSAVYLCASSLDRGGTQYFGPGTRLTVL.